The clone carrying this TCR beta chain came up many times. This entry belongs to a study of molecular identifiers for immune sequencing clone quantification. Bulk libraries came from a prior protocol with listed TCR primers. TCRdb re-analysed the PCR reads in MiXCR, keeping a single row per CDR3 protein. The repertoire includes approximately 550,000 distinct CDR3 sequences, 25% of them detected once, and approximately 0.8% sits in the top ten. Between the trimmed V and J ends, which lost 8 bases and 5 bases, there was a span of 23 bases. Germline-derived CDR1 and CDR2 are SGHRS and YFSETQ. The CDR3 spans 16 residues.

The V call is TRBV5-1, the J call TRBJ1-3; maybe TRBD1 (5 bases). The TCR sequence derives from a human donor in good health. Some libraries in this study had Jurkat cell RNA spiked in. Sequenced: naive CD8+ T cells from blood, with Jurkat cell RNA spiked in. The subset here: FACS-sorted CD8+CD4-CCR7+CD45RA+ naive T cells. The CDR3 sequence: CASPRRQGGRRNTIYF. The CDR3 DNA is TGCGCCAGTCCCCGGAGGCAGGGTGGAAGGAGAAACACCATATATTTT.